Following are 17 T cell receptor beta chains from one sample sequenced in a study of OX40 agonist ivuxolimab in advanced cancers. The data were produced by immunoSEQ multiplex PCR, yet TCRdb's version contains in-frame clones alone and is incomplete. The table has about 51,000 clones, 60% to 80% seen once. The sequenced sample was CD4+ or CD8+ T cells sorted from blood, obtained in a trial of the OX40 agonist ivuxolimab. Source of these receptors: an adult with an advanced solid tumor such as melanoma, head and neck, liver or kidney cancer.

J is TRBJ1-1 and V is TRBV7-3; D is undetermined. Deletions cut 4 bases from V and 5 bases from J, with 11 bases between. The CDR3 sequence is 13 residues long. Germline CDR1 is SGHTA and CDR2 is FQGTGA. CDR3 in DNA: TGTGCCAGCAGCTCCCTATTGGGAACTGAAGCTTTCTTT. It encodes CASSSLLGTEAFF.

The rearrangement uses TRBV30 and TRBJ2-7; the D gene is possibly TRBD2 (6 bases). Germline V gene lookup returns CDR1 GTSNPN and CDR2 SVGIG (reference sequence). Trimming pared 5 bases from V and 2 bases from J, leaving 10 bases between. CDR3 length: 12 residues. Here the CDR3 reads CAWGTGPYEQYF. Here the CDR3 DNA reads TGTGCCTGGGGGACTGGCCCCTACGAGCAGTACTTC.

The rearrangement links TRBV28 to TRBJ2-4; 9 bases agree with TRBD1. This CDR3 has 17 amino acids. CDR1 and CDR2 from the germline V gene are MDHEN and SYDVKM. V shed 6 bases and J 2 bases; nucleotides not matched to a gene: 11. CDR3 DNA: TGTGCCAGCAGCCAAGGGACAGGGAGTTGGTCCAAAAACATTCAGTACTTC. Translating it yields CASSQGTGSWSKNIQYF.

This clone was counted once. This sequence joins TRBV6-5 and TRBJ2-7; 7 bases match TRBD2. CDR1 and CDR2 from the germline V gene are MNHEY and SVGAGI. After removal of 0 bases from V and 6 bases from J, the junction contained 8 bases not matched to a gene. The CDR3 covers 15 residues. CDR3 amino acids: CASSYSRDSGGEQYF. In nucleotides, the CDR3 is TGTGCCAGCAGTTACTCGAGGGACTCGGGGGGCGAGCAGTACTTC.

This clone was found once. The CDR3 DNA sequence: TGTGCCAGCAGGAGGACAGGGTGGGATGAGCAGTTCTTC. Translating gives CASRRTGWDEQFF. The rearrangement uses TRBV2 and TRBJ2-1; 8 nucleotides agree with TRBD1. Germline V gene data show CDR1 as SNHLY and CDR2 as FYNNEI. V dropped 6 bases and J dropped 8; count of bases not matched to a gene: 6. The CDR3 consists of 13 residues.

The chain couples TRBV5-1 to TRBJ2-1; unclear D gene. Germline loops: CDR1 SGHRS, CDR2 YFSETQ. CDR3 length: 15 residues. The germline V and J ends were trimmed by 6 bases and 0 bases, with 13 bases remaining between them. This CDR3 reads CASISAPDSYNEQFF. CDR3 nucleotides: TGCGCCAGCATATCAGCGCCCGACTCCTACAATGAGCAGTTCTTC.

The chain recombines TRBV6-5 with TRBJ1-2; weak D call: TRBD1 (6 bases). Germline V gene data show CDR1 as MNHEY and CDR2 as SVGAGI. V was shortened by 6 bases and J by 5 bases, with 19 bases between the two germline ends. CDR3 length equals 15 residues. The CDR3 loop is CASSYTGTARYGYTF. The CDR3 nucleotides read TGTGCCAGCAGCTACACAGGGACGGCACGATATGGCTACACCTTC.

The gene calls are TRBV14 and TRBJ1-1; 7 bases match TRBD1. Trimming took 5 bases from V and 4 from J; bases not matched to a gene: 7. The CDR3 loop spans 14 amino acids. CDR1 is SGHDN and CDR2 is FVKESK in the germline V gene. In DNA, the CDR3 is TGTGCCAGCAGCATCCGACAGGGAGGCACTGAAGCTTTCTTT. Its translation: CASSIRQGGTEAFF.

The rearrangement joins TRBV30 to TRBJ2-2; D gene unclear. Trimming took 5 bases from V and 2 from J, leaving 6 bases between them. Germline V gives CDR1 GTSNPN, CDR2 SVGIG (reference sequence). The length of the CDR3 is 12 residues. Here the CDR3 reads CAWAGNTGELFF. The CDR3 region has the DNA TGTGCCTGGGCTGGCAACACCGGGGAGCTGTTTTTT.

The J gene is TRBJ1-1, the V gene TRBV19; D possibly corresponds to TRBD1 (5 bases). V lost 7 bases, J lost 1 base, and 10 bases lay in between. The CDR3 has 13 amino acids. Germline CDR1 reads LNHDA; CDR2 reads SQIVND (reference sequence). CDR3 protein: CASKSGGNTEAFF. CDR3 DNA: TGTGCCAGTAAGAGTGGGGGGAACACTGAAGCTTTCTTT. Complete variable domain (other parts from reference TRBV19 and TRBJ1-1): DGGITQSPKYLFRKEGQNVTLSCEQNLNHDAMYWYRQDPGQGLRLIYYSQIVNDFQKGDIAEGYSVSREKKESFPLTVTSAQKNPTAFYLCASKSGGNTEAFFGQGTRLTVV.

The V call is TRBV2, the J call TRBJ2-1; D perhaps matches TRBD2 (6 bases). CDR3 length: 13 amino acids. Trimming stripped 4 bases from V and 9 bases from J, with 13 bases between. CDR1 is SNHLY, CDR2 FYNNEI, per germline. The CDR3 DNA reads as TGTGCCAGCAGTGGGACCTCCGGGGGTGAGCAGTTCTTC. It specifies CASSGTSGGEQFF.

The chain combines TRBV30 with TRBJ1-1; D is uncertain. V was clipped by 5 bases and J by 7 bases, with 14 bases between them. The germline V gene encodes CDR1 GTSNPN and CDR2 SVGIG (reference sequence). The CDR3 extends over 12 amino acids. The CDR3: CAWGASKSEAFF. The CDR3 coding sequence is TGTGCCTGGGGAGCTTCGAAGAGTGAAGCTTTCTTT.

This clone has just a few counts. This chain links TRBV6-1 with TRBJ1-4; 9 bases match TRBD1. The CDR3 is 13 amino acids. Unmatched junction bases numbered 4, after V lost 7 bases and J lost 7 bases. Germline V gene sequence: CDR1 MNHNS, CDR2 SASEGT. In DNA, the CDR3 is TGTGCCAGCACCCGACAGGGGGGTGAAAAACTGTTTTTT. It yields the protein CASTRQGGEKLFF.

This clone was seen just once. The chain is built from TRBV5-1 and TRBJ1-2; 10 bases are shared with TRBD1. The CDR3 has 14 residues. Per germline, CDR1 SGHRS and CDR2 YFSETQ. The trim removed 0 bases at V and 4 bases at J, leaving 0 bases unmatched. CDR3 region: CASSLGQGAYGYTF. For the CDR3, the DNA is TGCGCCAGCAGCTTGGGACAGGGGGCCTATGGCTACACCTTC.

The genes are TRBV4-1 and TRBJ2-5; 9 bases line up with TRBD2. The germline gives CDR1 MGHRA, CDR2 YSYEKL. J was trimmed by 2 bases and V by 4 bases; bases with no gene match: 5. This CDR3 contains 15 residues. This CDR3 reads CASSLGLAPQETQYF. The CDR3 DNA sequence: TGCGCCAGCAGCCTCGGACTAGCGCCTCAAGAGACCCAGTACTTC.

The chain recombines TRBV10-1 with TRBJ1-1; D gene uncertain. CDR3 length: 14 residues. Germline CDR1 WNHNN, CDR2 SYGVQD (reference sequence). V was clipped by 2 bases and J by 2 bases, with 9 bases between them. The CDR3 region has the DNA TGCGCCAGCAGTGAGGGAACAATAAACACTGAAGCTTTCTTT. Translated, it gives CASSEGTINTEAFF.

V gene TRBV7-9 combines with J gene TRBJ2-1; 14 bases agree with TRBD2. Per the germline V gene, CDR1 is SEHNR and CDR2 is FQNEAQ (reference sequence). The CDR3 has 16 residues. V shed 6 bases, J shed 5 bases, and the junction held 6 bases outside the gene matches. In DNA, the CDR3 is TGTGCCAGCAGGGGACTAGCGGGAGATCTGGACAATGAGCAGTTCTTC. This sequence encodes CASRGLAGDLDNEQFF.